This TCR beta chain was recorded in a study of cytomegalovirus exposure and HLA in healthy donors. The study, taken as a whole, reports: Among TCR sequences, most were rare, though some public TCRs appeared in many donors. One cluster of highly shared sequence variants probably arose as a sequencing artifact.

This clone has a handful of counts. Its cognate antigen is unknown. PCR involved 60 Vbeta and 13 Jbeta primers. Produced via immunoSEQ multiplex PCR; TCRdb's table is partial and in-frame only. Of 60,000 to 75,000 clones detected, around 70% appear once; the ten largest clones hold 22%. CDR1 SGHTS and CDR2 YDEGEE come from the germline V gene. The CDR3 runs to 15 residues. With 1 base clipped from V and 5 bases from J, the junction kept 3 bases outside the gene matches. The gene calls are TRBV5-8 and TRBJ2-1; 10 nucleotides line up with TRBD2. This receptor was identified in a woman aged 25 to 39 in good health and CMV-seropositive. The sample comprised PBMCs. CDR3 sequence: CASSLWTSGDNEQFF. The CDR3, as DNA: TGTGCCAGCAGCTTGTGGACTAGCGGCGACAATGAGCAGTTCTTC.